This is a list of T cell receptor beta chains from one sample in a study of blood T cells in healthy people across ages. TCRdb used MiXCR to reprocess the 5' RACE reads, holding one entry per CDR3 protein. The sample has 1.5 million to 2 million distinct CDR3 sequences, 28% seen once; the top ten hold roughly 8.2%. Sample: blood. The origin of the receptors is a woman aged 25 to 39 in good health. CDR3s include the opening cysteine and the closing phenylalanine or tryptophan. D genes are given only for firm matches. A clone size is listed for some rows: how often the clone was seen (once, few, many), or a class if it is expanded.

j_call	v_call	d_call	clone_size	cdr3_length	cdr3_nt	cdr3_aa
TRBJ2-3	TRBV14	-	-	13	TGTGCCAGCAGCCAAGGGGAGTCAGATACGCAGTATTTT	CASSQGESDTQYF
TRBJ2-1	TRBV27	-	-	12	TGTGCCGGCAGTTCCCGGAACAATGAGCAGTTCTTC	CAGSSRNNEQFF
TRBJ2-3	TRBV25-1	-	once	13	TGTGCCAGCCCGACAGAGTCCACAGATACGCAGTATTTT	CASPTESTDTQYF
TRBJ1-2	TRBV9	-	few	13	TGTGCCAGCAGCGTCCGTGGATCGGATGGCTACACCTTC	CASSVRGSDGYTF
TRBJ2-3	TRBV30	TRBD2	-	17	TGTGCCTGGAGTAGAGGACTAGCGGGAGTCCGAACAGATACGCAGTATTTT	CAWSRGLAGVRTDTQYF
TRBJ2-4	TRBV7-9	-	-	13	TGTGCCATCCTTTTCGGGCTTGGCCACATTCAGTACTTC	CAILFGLGHIQYF
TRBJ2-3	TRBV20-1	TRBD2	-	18	TGCAGTGCTAGAGATCGGACTATTTGGGGGGGACGCACAGATACGCAGTATTTT	CSARDRTIWGGRTDTQYF
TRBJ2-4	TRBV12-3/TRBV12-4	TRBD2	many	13	TGTGCCAGCCTCGCTAGCGGGGAAAACATTCAGTACTTC	CASLASGENIQYF
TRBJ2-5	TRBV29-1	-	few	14	TGCAGCGTCGGTGAGGACAGTCGGTTTTATGAGCAGTACTTC	CSVGEDSRFYEQYF
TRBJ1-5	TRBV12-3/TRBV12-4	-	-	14	TGTGCCAGCAGTTTGGACATGGGAGGGCAGCCCCAGCATTTT	CASSLDMGGQPQHF
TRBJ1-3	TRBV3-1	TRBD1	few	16	TGTGCCAGCAGCCAGCGCGGGACAGGTTATGGAAACACCATATATTTT	CASSQRGTGYGNTIYF
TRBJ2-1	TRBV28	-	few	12	TGTGCCAGTTCTGACTTAGCAAATGAGCAGTTCTTC	CASSDLANEQFF
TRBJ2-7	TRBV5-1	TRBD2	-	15	TGCGCCAGCAGCTTCCTAGCGGGAGTTGCCTACGAGCAGTACTTC	CASSFLAGVAYEQYF
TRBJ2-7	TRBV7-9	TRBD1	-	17	TGTGCCAGCAGCTTAGCTGATCAGGGGGCCATCAGGTACGAGCAGTACTTC	CASSLADQGAIRYEQYF
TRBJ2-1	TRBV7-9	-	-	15	TGTGCCAGCAGCCCCACCGGGGACTTTTACAATGAGCAGTTCTTC	CASSPTGDFYNEQFF
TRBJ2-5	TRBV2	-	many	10	TGTGCCAGTACTCGGGAGACCCAGTACTTC	CASTRETQYF
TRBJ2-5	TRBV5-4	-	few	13	TGTGCCAGCAGCACGACAGGAGTAGAGACCCAGTACTTC	CASSTTGVETQYF
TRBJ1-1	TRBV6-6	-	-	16	TGTGCCAGCAGTTACTCGTTTGAGTCTCTGAACACTGAAGCTTTCTTT	CASSYSFESLNTEAFF
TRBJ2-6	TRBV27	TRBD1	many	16	TGTGCCAGCAGGCGGGACAGGGGATCTGGGGCCAACGTCCTGACTTTC	CASRRDRGSGANVLTF
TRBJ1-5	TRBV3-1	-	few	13	TGTGCCAGCAGCCAAGATAGGGGTTCGCCCCAGCATTTT	CASSQDRGSPQHF
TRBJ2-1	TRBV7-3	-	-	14	TGTGCCAGCAGCAAGGGACTCCGCGGGGATGAGCAGTTCTTC	CASSKGLRGDEQFF
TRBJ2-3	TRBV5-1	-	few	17	TGCGCCAGCAGCCCTAACGGGGGGCATATCTTCACAGATACGCAGTATTTT	CASSPNGGHIFTDTQYF
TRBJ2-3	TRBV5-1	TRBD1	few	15	TGCGCCAGCAGCTTCGGGACAGGGGGCGCGGATACGCAGTATTTT	CASSFGTGGADTQYF
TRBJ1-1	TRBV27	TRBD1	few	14	TGTGCCAGCGGCAGGGGGCTTCGGCGTACTGAAGCTTTCTTT	CASGRGLRRTEAFF
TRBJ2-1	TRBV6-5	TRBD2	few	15	TGTGCCAGCAGTTACAGGACTAGCGGACACAATGAGCAGTTCTTC	CASSYRTSGHNEQFF
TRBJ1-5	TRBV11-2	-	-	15	TGTGCCAGCAGCCCCCTCACGGGGAAAAATCAGCCCCAGCATTTT	CASSPLTGKNQPQHF
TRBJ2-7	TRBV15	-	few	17	TGTGCCACCAGCAGAGAAGCCTGGGGGGGCCTCTACAATGAGCAGTACTTC	CATSREAWGGLYNEQYF
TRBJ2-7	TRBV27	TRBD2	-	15	TGTGCCAGCAGTTTAACCGGGACTAGCCCCCTGAAGCAGTACTTC	CASSLTGTSPLKQYF
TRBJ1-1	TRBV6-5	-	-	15	TGTGCCAGCAGTTACTCGTGGTCGGGGGACACTGAAGCTTTCTTT	CASSYSWSGDTEAFF
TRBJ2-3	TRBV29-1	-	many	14	TGCAGCGTTGAAGGGTTGGAAAGCACAGATACGCAGTATTTT	CSVEGLESTDTQYF
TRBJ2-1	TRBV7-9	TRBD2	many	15	TGTGCCAGCAGCCCCAGAGCGGGAGCCTACAATGAGCAGTTCTTC	CASSPRAGAYNEQFF
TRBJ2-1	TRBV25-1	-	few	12	TGTGCCAGCAGTGATCGACTACTCGAGCAGTTCTTC	CASSDRLLEQFF
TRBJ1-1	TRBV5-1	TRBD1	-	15	TGCGCCAGCAGCTTGGTGGGGGACAGGGAGTCTGAAGCTTTCTTT	CASSLVGDRESEAFF
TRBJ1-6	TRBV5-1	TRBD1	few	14	TGCGCCAGCAGCTTGGGGGACAGTCCTTCACCCCTCCACTTT	CASSLGDSPSPLHF
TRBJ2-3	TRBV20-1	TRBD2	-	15	TGCAGTCAAACCCGGGAGGGACGTAGCACAGATACGCAGTATTTT	CSQTREGRSTDTQYF
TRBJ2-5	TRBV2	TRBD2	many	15	TGTGCCAGCATCTTCGGACTAGCGGGCAAAGAGACCCAGTACTTC	CASIFGLAGKETQYF